This T cell receptor (beta chain) was sequenced in a study of naive and memory T cell subsets. Overall study findings and caveats: Especially in CD8 cells, naive repertoires contained a few larger clonotypes, possibly CD45RA-re-expressing memory cells.

V dropped 5 bases and J dropped 5 bases, with 19 bases sitting between them. Germline values: CDR1 SGHRS, CDR2 YFSETQ. The CDR3 is 15 amino acids. Two oligonucleotides, mixed equimolar, formed the beta constant-region primer covering TRBC1 and TRBC2. The ligated cDNA underwent four PCR rounds using SP2 and nested alpha and beta constant-region primers. TCRdb re-derived calls from the UMI-ligation and nested PCR reads in MiXCR, one entry per CDR3 protein. The table records about 90,000 distinct CDR3 sequences, over 9% of them present only once. Comment on this clonotype: Its specificity is not known.

The chain couples TRBV5-1 to TRBJ1-1; maybe TRBD1 (5 bases). The receptor comes from a human donor in good health. Sequenced material: naive CD4+ T cells from blood. CDR3 amino acids: CASSKGPPWQTEAFF. The CDR3 DNA reads as TGCGCCAGCAGTAAGGGGCCGCCTTGGCAAACTGAAGCTTTCTTT.